A single sample is the source of the 26 T cell receptor beta chains below, sequenced in a study of identical twins. TCRdb reprocessed the 5' RACE reads via MiXCR and lists one record per CDR3 protein. The table shows under 800,000 distinct CDR3 sequences, with about 20% occurring only once. The same sample was also studied in work on T cells expressing NK-cell markers.

Sequences were obtained from PBMCs. The receptors stem from a woman aged 18-29 years in good health.

This clonotype was observed at least ten times. The chain uses TRBV4-3 and TRBJ2-3, with unresolved D. Per germline, CDR1 LGHNA and CDR2 YSLEER. With 0 bases removed from V and 2 bases from J, the gap between germline ends came to 12 bases. The CDR3 totals 16 residues. This CDR3 reads CASSQDGVGYTDTQYF. CDR3 in DNA: TGCGCCAGCAGCCAAGATGGAGTTGGCTACACAGATACGCAGTATTTT.

This clonotype was counted between two and nine times. CDR3 bases: TGCAGTGCTAGAGGGGACCAATACAATGAGCAGTTCTTC. Residues: CSARGDQYNEQFF. This chain connects TRBV20-1 to TRBJ2-1; D tentatively reads TRBD1 or TRBD2 (5 bases each). The germline V gene encodes CDR1 DFQATT and CDR2 SNEGSKA (reference sequence). The CDR3 is 13 residues long. The V end lost 1 base, the J end lost 4 bases, and 8 bases lay between the germline ends.

This clonotype was observed many times. The V gene is TRBV10-3, the J gene TRBJ2-5, with D possibly being TRBD1 or TRBD2 (5 bases each). CDR3 size: 14 residues. The V gene's germline CDR1 is ENHRY and CDR2 SYGVKD. The V end was cut by 5 bases, the J end by 3 bases, with 13 bases between. CDR3 protein: CAISSGTTEETQYF. CDR3 bases: TGTGCCATCAGTTCCGGGACGACGGAAGAGACCCAGTACTTC.

This sequence joins TRBV9 and TRBJ2-1; possible D gene TRBD2, 6 bases. The V end lost 3 bases, the J end lost 10 bases, and 17 bases lay between the germline ends. The CDR3 loop spans 14 amino acids. Germline V gene lookup returns CDR1 SGDLS and CDR2 YYNGEE. Written as DNA, the CDR3 is TGTGCCAGCAGCGACCCCGGGACTTTGGGGGAGCAGTTCTTC. It is translated as CASSDPGTLGEQFF.

This chain connects TRBV15 to TRBJ2-7, with 7 bases lining up with TRBD2. There are 15 residues in the CDR3. With 6 bases clipped from V and 3 bases from J, the junction kept 11 bases outside the gene matches. Germline V gives CDR1 LNHNV, CDR2 YYDKDF (reference sequence). CDR3: CATRKRGEGGYEQYF. Written as DNA, the CDR3 is TGTGCCACCAGAAAACGCGGGGAGGGAGGCTACGAGCAGTACTTC.

V usage is TRBV12-3 or TRBV12-4 and J usage is TRBJ2-7, with D hard to call. V was clipped by 1 base and J by 0 bases, with 10 bases between them. The CDR3 sequence is 15 residues long. For the CDR3, the DNA is TGTGCCAGCAGTTTAGTTGGAATATCCTCCTACGAGCAGTACTTC. Translated, it gives CASSLVGISSYEQYF.

This clonotype was seen more than once but under ten times. The V and J genes are TRBV29-1 and TRBJ2-3; 11 bases match TRBD2. This CDR3 contains 15 residues. V shed 4 bases, J shed 2 bases, and the junction held 5 bases outside the gene matches. Germline V lookup: CDR1 SQVTM, CDR2 ANQGSEA. The CDR3 reads CSVGRLAGHTDTQYF. The CDR3 region has the DNA TGCAGCGTTGGAAGACTAGCGGGGCACACAGATACGCAGTATTTT.

This clonotype was observed many times. The chain carries TRBV5-1 and TRBJ2-2; D ambiguous. The CDR3 spans 13 residues. Trimming shortened V by 5 bases and J by 5 bases, and 10 bases separated the two germline ends. The germline V gene has CDR1 SGHRS and CDR2 YFSETQ. The CDR3 here is CASRLDLTGELFF. CDR3 DNA: TGCGCCAGCAGACTCGATTTAACCGGGGAGCTGTTTTTT.

V is TRBV7-9 and J is TRBJ1-6; 7 bases agree with TRBD1. Unmatched junction bases numbered 13, after V lost 8 bases and J lost 9 bases. CDR1 is SEHNR and CDR2 is FQNEAQ in the germline V gene (reference sequence). The CDR3 is made up of 15 amino acids. CDR3 coding DNA: TGTGCCAGCCGACTCACGACAGGGCTTGGTTCACCCCTCCACTTT. Its translation: CASRLTTGLGSPLHF. The full variable domain, completed using reference TRBV7-9 and TRBJ1-6, is DTGVSQNPRHKITKRGQNVTFRCDPISEHNRLYWYRQTLGQGPEFLTYFQNEAQLEKSRLLSDRFSAERPKGSFSTLEIQRTEQGDSAMYLCASRLTTGLGSPLHFGNGTRLTVT.

The table lists this clonotype with many counts. This chain uses TRBV24-1 with TRBJ2-7, with D unclear. V gave up 4 bases and J gave up 7 bases, with 7 bases separating them. CDR3 size: 11 residues. Germline-derived CDR1 and CDR2 are KGHDR and SFDVKD. CDR3 residues: CATSDGLEQYF. The CDR3 DNA is TGTGCCACCAGTGACGGGTTGGAGCAGTACTTC.

This clonotype was seen a few times. The chain combines TRBV20-1 with TRBJ2-3; no firm D call. The CDR3 length is 14 residues. V was cut by 7 bases and J by 2 bases, with 16 bases left in between. Germline lookup yields CDR1 DFQATT and CDR2 SNEGSKA (reference sequence). Written as DNA, the CDR3 is TGCAGTGGGGTTATCGGACCCAACACAGATACGCAGTATTTT. Encoded protein: CSGVIGPNTDTQYF.

The chain recombines TRBV7-9 with TRBJ1-1; D might be TRBD1 (6 bases). V was trimmed by 11 bases and J by 3 bases, leaving 13 bases between them. CDR3 length: 12 amino acids. CDR1 and CDR2 from the germline V gene are SEHNR and FQNEAQ (reference sequence). The CDR3 protein is CAGAKGDTEAFF. For the CDR3, the DNA is TGTGCCGGGGCGAAGGGGGACACTGAAGCTTTCTTT.

The rearrangement joins TRBV20-1 to TRBJ1-6; 7 bases map to TRBD1. Germline CDR1 reads DFQATT; CDR2 reads SNEGSKA (reference sequence). The ends lost 6 bases at V and 6 bases at J; junction bases unmatched: 8. The CDR3 loop spans 14 amino acids. CDR3 sequence: CSAPRQGANSPLHF. The CDR3 DNA is TGCAGTGCGCCCAGACAGGGCGCTAATTCACCCCTCCACTTT.

The V and J genes are TRBV20-1 and TRBJ2-2; D may be TRBD1 (6 bases). Trimming removed 0 bases at V and 5 bases at J, with 10 bases between. CDR3 size: 14 residues. Germline CDR1 reads DFQATT; CDR2 reads SNEGSKA (reference sequence). The CDR3, as DNA: TGCAGTGCTAGAGACAGGGGTCGGACCGGGGAGCTGTTTTTT. It codes for CSARDRGRTGELFF.

In its sample, this clonotype was seen a few times. The chain has TRBV6-1 and TRBJ2-7; 9 positions agree with TRBD2. V lost 4 bases and J lost 6; bases outside the gene matches: 4. The CDR3 totals 13 residues. Per germline, CDR1 MNHNS and CDR2 SASEGT. CDR3 residues: CASSVAGALEQYF. CDR3 DNA: TGTGCCAGCAGTGTAGCGGGAGCCCTCGAGCAGTACTTC.

The V gene is TRBV20-1, the J gene TRBJ2-5; D tentatively reads TRBD1 or TRBD2 (5 bases each). The CDR3 extends over 16 amino acids. Germline values: CDR1 DFQATT, CDR2 SNEGSKA (reference sequence). V was shortened by 1 base and J by 4 bases, with 19 bases between the two germline ends. CDR3 sequence (DNA): TGCAGTGCTAGAGTGCTGGGGGTTGGCTGGTCAGAGACCCAGTACTTC. Translated, it gives CSARVLGVGWSETQYF.

The chain couples TRBV9 to TRBJ1-4; D gene unclear. Trimming left V 3 bases short and J 0 bases short, with 9 bases between. CDR3 length: 15 residues. Germline V gene lookup returns CDR1 SGDLS and CDR2 YYNGEE. In DNA form, the CDR3 reads TGTGCCAGCAGCGAGACACCTTCAACTAATGAAAAACTGTTTTTT. This sequence encodes CASSETPSTNEKLFF.

This clonotype appeared many times. This chain connects TRBV12-3 or TRBV12-4 to TRBJ1-1, with D perhaps matching TRBD1 (5 bases). This CDR3 has 14 residues. Trimming left V 3 bases short and J 2 bases short, with 10 bases between. The CDR3 spells CASSFAGPNTEAFF. Here the CDR3 DNA reads TGTGCCAGCAGTTTTGCGGGGCCCAACACTGAAGCTTTCTTT.

This clonotype showed up many times. The chain links TRBV6-5 to TRBJ2-2; D gene ambiguous. The V end was cut by 2 bases, the J end by 5 bases, with 9 bases between. Germline lookup yields CDR1 MNHEY and CDR2 SVGAGI. This CDR3 comprises 14 residues. The CDR3 DNA sequence: TGTGCCAGCAGTTACGTACAGAGGACCGGGGAGCTGTTTTTT. It is translated as CASSYVQRTGELFF.

This clonotype was observed a few times. J is TRBJ2-5 and V is TRBV12-3 or TRBV12-4, with D perhaps matching TRBD1 or TRBD2 (5 bases each). The CDR3 spans 12 residues. V was trimmed by 3 bases and J by 10 bases, leaving 12 bases between them. The CDR3 is CASSFDRRDQYF. In DNA form, the CDR3 reads TGTGCCAGCAGTTTCGACAGACGGGACCAGTACTTC.

This clonotype was counted a few times. V gene TRBV12-3 or TRBV12-4 combines with J gene TRBJ2-2, with D perhaps matching TRBD2 (5 bases). This CDR3 has 15 amino acids. The germline V and J ends were trimmed by 8 bases and 0 bases, with 13 bases remaining between them. The CDR3 coding sequence is TGTGCCAGCCGTCTAGCACATACGAACACCGGGGAGCTGTTTTTT. Protein: CASRLAHTNTGELFF.

This clonotype came up a few times. V is TRBV5-1 and J is TRBJ2-5; 15 nucleotides agree with TRBD2. Germline loops: CDR1 SGHRS, CDR2 YFSETQ. V lost 3 bases, J lost 5 bases, and 5 bases stayed unmatched. The CDR3 is 16 residues long. CDR3 nucleotides: TGCGCCAGCAGCTATGGACTAGCGGGGGGGCCGGAGACCCAGTACTTC. Protein sequence: CASSYGLAGGPETQYF.

The chain couples TRBV12-3 or TRBV12-4 to TRBJ2-7; D is undetermined. V was cut by 3 bases and J by 7 bases, with 10 bases left in between. CDR3 size: 12 residues. CDR3 DNA: TGTGCCAGCAGTTTCGGATCGTTGGAGCAGTACTTC. Its protein is CASSFGSLEQYF.

The chain recombines TRBV12-3 or TRBV12-4 with TRBJ1-6, with TRBD1 matching over 9 bases. The V and J ends lost 5 bases and 11 bases, in that order; junction bases with no gene match: 10. The CDR3 runs to 15 residues. CDR3 nucleotides: TGTGCCAGCAGTCCCCGGGACAGGGACAACGCACCCCTCCACTTT. The encoded protein is CASSPRDRDNAPLHF.

This clonotype was counted at least ten times. The chain joins TRBV6-4 to TRBJ2-2; D is perhaps TRBD2 (6 bases). The CDR3 loop spans 14 amino acids. V dropped 6 bases and J dropped 4 bases, with 12 bases sitting between them. Germline V gives CDR1 MRHNA, CDR2 SNTAGT. Written as DNA, the CDR3 is TGTGCCAGCAGAAGAGAGGGAGGCACCGGGGAGCTGTTTTTT. The encoded protein is CASRREGGTGELFF.

In this sample, this clonotype turned up many times. The chain uses TRBV29-1 and TRBJ2-6; perhaps TRBD2 as D (5 bases). The ends were cut back, 4 bases at V and 1 base at J, with 8 bases in the middle. The CDR3 runs 14 residues. The germline V gene encodes CDR1 SQVTM and CDR2 ANQGSEA. The CDR3 DNA follows: TGCAGCGTTGGTTCGGGATCTGGGGCCAACGTCCTGACTTTC. It specifies CSVGSGSGANVLTF.